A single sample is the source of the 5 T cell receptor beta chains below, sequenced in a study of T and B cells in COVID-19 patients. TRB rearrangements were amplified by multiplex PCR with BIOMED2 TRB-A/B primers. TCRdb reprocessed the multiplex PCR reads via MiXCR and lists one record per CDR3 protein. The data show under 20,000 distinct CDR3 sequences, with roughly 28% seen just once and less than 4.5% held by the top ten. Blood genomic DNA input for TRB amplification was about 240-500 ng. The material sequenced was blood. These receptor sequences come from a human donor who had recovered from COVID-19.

The CDR3 reads CASSLLSNYGYTF. CDR3 DNA: TGTGCCAGCAGCTTATTGTCAAACTATGGCTACACCTTC. This chain uses TRBV11-2 with TRBJ1-2; the D is unclear. CDR3 length: 13 amino acids. The germline V gene has CDR1 SGHAT and CDR2 FQNNGV. V lost 2 bases, J lost 2 bases, and 6 bases lay in between.

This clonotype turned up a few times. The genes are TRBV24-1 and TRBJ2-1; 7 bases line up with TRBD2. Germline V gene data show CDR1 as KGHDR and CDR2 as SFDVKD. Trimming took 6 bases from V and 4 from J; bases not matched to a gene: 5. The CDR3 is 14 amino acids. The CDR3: CATSSSGDYNEQFF. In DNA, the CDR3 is TGTGCCACCAGTTCCAGCGGGGATTACAATGAGCAGTTCTTC.

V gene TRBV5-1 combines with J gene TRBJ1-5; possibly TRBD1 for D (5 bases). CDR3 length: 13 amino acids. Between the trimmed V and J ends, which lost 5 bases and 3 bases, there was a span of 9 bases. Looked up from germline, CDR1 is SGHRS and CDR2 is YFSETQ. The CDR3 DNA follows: TGCGCCAGCAGTGGGGGGACCAATCAGCCCCAGCATTTT. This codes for CASSGGTNQPQHF.

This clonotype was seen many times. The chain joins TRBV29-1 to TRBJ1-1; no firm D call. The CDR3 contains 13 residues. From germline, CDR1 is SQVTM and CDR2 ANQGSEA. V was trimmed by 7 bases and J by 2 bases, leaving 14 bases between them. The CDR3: CSATMTPNTEAFF. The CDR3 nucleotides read TGCAGCGCTACGATGACCCCAAACACTGAAGCTTTCTTT.

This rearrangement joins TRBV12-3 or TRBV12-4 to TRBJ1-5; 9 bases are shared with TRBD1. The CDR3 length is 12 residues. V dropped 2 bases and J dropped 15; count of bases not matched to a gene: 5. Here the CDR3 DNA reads TGTGCCAGCAGTTTAACAGGGGGCGTGGGGCATTTT. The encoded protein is CASSLTGGVGHF.